The 16 T cell receptor beta chains listed next were all sequenced from one sample in a study of OX40 agonist ivuxolimab in advanced cancers. TCRdb's table, derived via immunoSEQ multiplex PCR, lists solely in-frame clones and lacks some. The sample records roughly 90,000 clones, approximately 91% being singletons. The sequenced sample was CD4+ or CD8+ T cells sorted from blood, obtained in a trial of the OX40 agonist ivuxolimab. Every receptor here comes from an adult with an advanced solid tumor such as melanoma, head and neck, liver or kidney cancer.

The chain uses TRBV6-6 and TRBJ2-7; 11 nucleotides match TRBD2. The trim removed 2 bases at V and 6 bases at J, leaving 3 bases unmatched. CDR1 is MNHNY and CDR2 is SVGAGI in the germline V gene (reference sequence). This CDR3 spans 14 amino acids. CDR3 nucleotide sequence: TGTGCCAGCAGTTACGGAACTAGCGGGGGCGAGCAGTACTTC. This encodes CASSYGTSGGEQYF.

The chain combines TRBV2 with TRBJ2-5, with TRBD2 matching over 12 bases. Germline values: CDR1 SNHLY, CDR2 FYNNEI. The V segment lost 6 bases and the J segment 1 base; nucleotides outside the gene matches: 6. The CDR3 is made up of 16 amino acids. The CDR3 loop is CASRGTSGPTQETQYF. In nucleotides, the CDR3 is TGTGCCAGCAGGGGGACTAGCGGGCCAACCCAAGAGACCCAGTACTTC.

The chain has TRBV27 and TRBJ2-7, with TRBD1 matching over 9 bases. Germline V gene data show CDR1 as MNHEY and CDR2 as SMNVEV (reference sequence). The CDR3 is made up of 15 amino acids. V lost 6 bases and J lost 8; bases outside the gene matches: 14. The CDR3: CASRPIGTGYDQQYF. CDR3 sequence (DNA): TGTGCCAGCAGGCCAATCGGGACAGGGTATGATCAGCAGTACTTC.

The chain couples TRBV6-6 to TRBJ2-2; 7 nucleotides align to TRBD2. Germline CDR1 is MNHNY and CDR2 is SVGAGI (reference sequence). The CDR3 covers 16 residues. Trimming at V came to 5 bases and at J to 6 bases, leaving 12 bases not matched to a gene. The CDR3 DNA reads as TGTGCCAGCAGTAAAAGACAGCTGACTAGCCCCGGGGAGCTGTTTTTT. It encodes CASSKRQLTSPGELFF.

The chain links TRBV7-2 to TRBJ2-5, with 7 bases that match TRBD1. The CDR3 loop spans 13 amino acids. With V trimmed by 5 bases and J by 2 bases, 2 bases remained unmatched. The germline V gene encodes CDR1 SGHTA and CDR2 FQGNSA. The CDR3 nucleotides read TGTGCCAGCAGCCAGGGACAGCAAGAGACCCAGTACTTC. Protein sequence: CASSQGQQETQYF. The full variable domain, with the rest looked up from reference TRBV7-2 and TRBJ2-5, is GAGVSQSPSNKVTEKGKDVELRCDPISGHTALYWYRQSLGQGLEFLIYFQGNSAPDKSGLPSDRFSAERTGGSVSTLTIQRTQQEDSAVYLCASSQGQQETQYFGPGTRLLVL.

In nucleotides, the CDR3 is TGCAGCGTTGAGGGACTCCGGTGGCAGACCCAGTACTTC. Its protein is CSVEGLRWQTQYF. The chain is built from TRBV29-1 and TRBJ2-5, with D maybe TRBD2 (6 bases). Trimming cost V 3 bases and J 6 bases, with 14 bases left between them. The CDR3 contains 13 residues. Germline CDR1 SQVTM, CDR2 ANQGSEA.

The V call is TRBV5-1, the J call TRBJ2-7; TRBD2 agrees at 14 bases. Germline CDR1 reads SGHRS; CDR2 reads YFSETQ. The junction had 2 bases not matched to a gene; V was cut back by 3 bases and J by 3 bases. The CDR3 spans 15 residues. The CDR3 is CASSSGLAGGYEQYF. DNA for the CDR3: TGCGCCAGCAGCTCCGGACTAGCGGGAGGCTACGAGCAGTACTTC.

The chain combines TRBV7-6 with TRBJ2-5; 12 positions match TRBD2. The CDR3 runs 18 residues. The V and J ends lost 5 bases and 5 bases, in that order; junction bases with no gene match: 15. Germline values: CDR1 SGHVS, CDR2 FNYEAQ. CDR3 coding DNA: TGTGCCAGCAGCCTAGAAGCTAGCGGGAGGGTCGGAAGGGAGACCCAGTACTTC. This translates into CASSLEASGRVGRETQYF.

The table lists this clone with a count of one. The rearrangement uses TRBV11-2 and TRBJ2-6; D is uncertain. Germline V gene sequence: CDR1 SGHAT, CDR2 FQNNGV. The CDR3 runs to 15 residues. Trimming stripped 0 bases from V and 4 bases from J, with 7 bases between. CDR3 region: CASSLDLAGANVLTF. The CDR3 DNA follows: TGTGCCAGCAGCTTAGACCTTGCGGGGGCCAACGTCCTGACTTTC.

The V call is TRBV20-1, the J call TRBJ2-7; no reliable D call. Germline CDR1 is DFQATT and CDR2 is SNEGSKA (reference sequence). Deletions cut 6 bases from V and 5 bases from J, with 11 bases between. The CDR3 is 11 amino acids. The CDR3 here is CSATDGDEQYF. CDR3 in DNA: TGCAGTGCCACCGATGGGGACGAGCAGTACTTC.

V gene TRBV7-3 combines with J gene TRBJ2-1; 13 bases match TRBD2. Looked up from germline, CDR1 is SGHTA and CDR2 is FQGTGA. V shed 3 bases and J 2 bases; nucleotides not matched to a gene: 4. The CDR3 sequence is 17 residues long. In nucleotides, the CDR3 is TGTGCCAGCAGCTTGACTAGCGGGAGGACAACCTACAATGAGCAGTTCTTC. It encodes CASSLTSGRTTYNEQFF. Combining the CDR3 with reference TRBV7-3 and TRBJ2-1 gives the whole variable domain GAGVSQTPSNKVTEKGKYVELRCDPISGHTALYWYRQSLGQGPEFLIYFQGTGAADDSGLPNDRFFAVRPEGSVSTLKIQRTERGDSAVYLCASSLTSGRTTYNEQFFGPGTRLTVL.

The rearrangement links TRBV29-1 to TRBJ2-6; D remains unclear. The germline V and J ends were trimmed by 7 bases and 1 base, with 17 bases remaining between them. Germline assignment: CDR1 SQVTM and CDR2 ANQGSEA. The CDR3 spans 16 residues. The DNA for the CDR3 is TGCAGCGCCCAAGAAGGGTCCGGATCTGGGGCCAACGTCCTGACTTTC. It specifies CSAQEGSGSGANVLTF. Complete variable domain (other parts from reference TRBV29-1 and TRBJ2-6): SAVISQKPSRDICQRGTSLTIQCQVDSQVTMMFWYRQQPGQSLTLIATANQGSEATYESGFVIDKFPISRPNLTFSTLTVSNMSPEDSSIYLCSAQEGSGSGANVLTFGAGSRLTVL.

This chain's CDR3 is CASSSSRESTGELFF. The CDR3 nucleotides are TGTGCCAGCAGCTCGAGCCGGGAAAGCACCGGGGAGCTGTTTTTT. The rearrangement links TRBV7-3 to TRBJ2-2, with a possible D match to TRBD2 (5 bases). This CDR3 has 15 residues. The V gene lost 4 bases and the J gene lost 4 bases, with 13 bases spanning the gap. Germline V gene data show CDR1 as SGHTA and CDR2 as FQGTGA.

The rearrangement joins TRBV18 to TRBJ2-7; no reliable D call. V lost 6 bases and J lost 3, with 9 bases in between. The germline V gene has CDR1 KGHSH and CDR2 LQKENI. This CDR3 has 12 amino acids. CDR3 sequence reads: CASSNDIYEQYF. CDR3 DNA sequence: TGTGCCAGCTCCAACGACATCTACGAGCAGTACTTC.

V is TRBV19 and J is TRBJ2-3, with 7 nucleotides matching TRBD1. The CDR3 has 16 residues. The germline V gene encodes CDR1 LNHDA and CDR2 SQIVND (reference sequence). V lost 3 bases and J lost 3; bases outside the gene matches: 9. For the CDR3, the DNA is TGTGCCAGTAGTATGGGTAGGGGGCTTTGGACAGATACGCAGTATTTT. It codes for CASSMGRGLWTDTQYF.

This chain uses TRBV7-2 with TRBJ2-1, with D hard to call. Trimming shortened V by 2 bases and J by 6 bases, and 5 bases separated the two germline ends. The germline CDR1 and CDR2 sequences are SGHTA and FQGNSA. CDR3 length equals 12 residues. This chain's CDR3 is CASSLIGNEQFF. The CDR3 DNA follows: TGTGCCAGCAGCTTAATCGGCAATGAGCAGTTCTTC.